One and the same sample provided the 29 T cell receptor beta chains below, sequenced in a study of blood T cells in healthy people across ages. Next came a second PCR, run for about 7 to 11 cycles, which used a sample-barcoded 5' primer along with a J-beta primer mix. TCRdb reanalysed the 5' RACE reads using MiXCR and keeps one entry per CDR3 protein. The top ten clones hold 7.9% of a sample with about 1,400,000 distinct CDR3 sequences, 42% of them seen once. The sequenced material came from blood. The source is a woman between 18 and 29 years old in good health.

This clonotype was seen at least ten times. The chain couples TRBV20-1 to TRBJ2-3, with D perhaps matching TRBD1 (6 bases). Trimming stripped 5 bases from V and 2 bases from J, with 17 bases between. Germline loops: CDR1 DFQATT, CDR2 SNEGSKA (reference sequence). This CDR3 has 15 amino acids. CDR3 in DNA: TGCAGTGCTTCTGCGGTACAGGGAAACACAGATACGCAGTATTTT. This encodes CSASAVQGNTDTQYF.

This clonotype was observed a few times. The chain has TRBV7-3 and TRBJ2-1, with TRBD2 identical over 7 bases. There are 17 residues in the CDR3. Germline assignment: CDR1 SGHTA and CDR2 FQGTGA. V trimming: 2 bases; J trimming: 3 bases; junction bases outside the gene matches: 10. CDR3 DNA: TGTGCCAGCAGCTTATCTTCAACGGGGGGTAACTACAATGAGCAGTTCTTC. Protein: CASSLSSTGGNYNEQFF.

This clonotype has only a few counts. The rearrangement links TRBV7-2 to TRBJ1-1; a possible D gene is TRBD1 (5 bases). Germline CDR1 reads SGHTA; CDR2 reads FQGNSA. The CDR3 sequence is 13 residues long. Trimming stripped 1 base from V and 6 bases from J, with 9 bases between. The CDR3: CASSLVGTSEAFF. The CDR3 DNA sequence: TGTGCCAGCAGCTTAGTAGGGACGTCTGAAGCTTTCTTT.

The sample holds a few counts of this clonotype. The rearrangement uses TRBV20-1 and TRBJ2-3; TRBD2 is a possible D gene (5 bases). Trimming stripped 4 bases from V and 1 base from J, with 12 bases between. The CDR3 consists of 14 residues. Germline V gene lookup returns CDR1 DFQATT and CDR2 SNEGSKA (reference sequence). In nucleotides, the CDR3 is TGCAGTGCTATCAATCCCGGGGGCACAGATACGCAGTATTTT. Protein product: CSAINPGGTDTQYF.

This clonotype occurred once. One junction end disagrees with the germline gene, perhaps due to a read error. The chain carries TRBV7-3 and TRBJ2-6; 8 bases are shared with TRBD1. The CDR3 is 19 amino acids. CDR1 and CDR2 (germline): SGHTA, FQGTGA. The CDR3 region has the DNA TGTGCCGGCAGCCTAACGGGACAGGTTTCGCTCTCTGGGGCCAACGTCCTGACTTTC. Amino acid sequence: CAGSLTGQVSLSGANVLTF.

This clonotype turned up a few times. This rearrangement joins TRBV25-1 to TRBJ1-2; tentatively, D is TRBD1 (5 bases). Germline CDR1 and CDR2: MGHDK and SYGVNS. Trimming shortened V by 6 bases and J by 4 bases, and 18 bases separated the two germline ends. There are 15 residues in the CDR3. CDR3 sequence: CASSGDGAFLYGYTF. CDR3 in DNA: TGTGCCAGCAGCGGGGACGGTGCCTTTCTCTATGGCTACACCTTC.

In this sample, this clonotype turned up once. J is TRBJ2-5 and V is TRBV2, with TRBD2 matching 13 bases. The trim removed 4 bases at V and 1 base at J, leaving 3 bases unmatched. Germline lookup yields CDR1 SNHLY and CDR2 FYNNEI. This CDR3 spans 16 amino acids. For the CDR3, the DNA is TGTGCCAGCAGTGCCGGGACTAGCGGGGCCCAAGAGACCCAGTACTTC. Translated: CASSAGTSGAQETQYF.

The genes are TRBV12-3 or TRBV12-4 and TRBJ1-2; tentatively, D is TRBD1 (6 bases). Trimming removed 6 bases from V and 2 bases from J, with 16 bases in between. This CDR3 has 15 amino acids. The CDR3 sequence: CASSYGQKENYGYTF. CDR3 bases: TGTGCCAGCAGCTATGGACAGAAAGAAAACTATGGCTACACCTTC.

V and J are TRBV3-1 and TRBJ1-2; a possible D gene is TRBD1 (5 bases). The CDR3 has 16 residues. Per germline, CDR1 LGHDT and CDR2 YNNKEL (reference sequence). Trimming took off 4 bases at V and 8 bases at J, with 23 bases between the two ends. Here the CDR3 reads CASSRKGTLQGQGYTF. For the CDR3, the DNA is TGTGCCAGCAGCCGTAAAGGGACCCTCCAGGGTCAGGGCTACACCTTC.

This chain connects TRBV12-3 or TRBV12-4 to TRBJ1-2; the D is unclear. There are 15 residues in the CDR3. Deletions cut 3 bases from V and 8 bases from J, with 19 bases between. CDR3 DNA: TGTGCCAGCAGTTTGTGGCAGAGAAGACCATGGGGCTACACCTTC. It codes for CASSLWQRRPWGYTF.

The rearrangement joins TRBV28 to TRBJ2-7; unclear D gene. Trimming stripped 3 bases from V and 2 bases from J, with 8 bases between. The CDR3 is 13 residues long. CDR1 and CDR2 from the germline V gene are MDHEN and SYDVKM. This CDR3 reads CASSFINTYEQYF. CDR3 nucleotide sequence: TGTGCCAGCAGTTTCATAAATACCTACGAGCAGTACTTC. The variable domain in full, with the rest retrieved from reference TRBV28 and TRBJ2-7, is DVKVTQSSRYLVKRTGEKVFLECVQDMDHENMFWYRQDPGLGLRLIYFSYDVKMKEKGDIPEGYSVSREKKERFSLILESASTNQTSMYLCASSFINTYEQYFGPGTRLTVT.

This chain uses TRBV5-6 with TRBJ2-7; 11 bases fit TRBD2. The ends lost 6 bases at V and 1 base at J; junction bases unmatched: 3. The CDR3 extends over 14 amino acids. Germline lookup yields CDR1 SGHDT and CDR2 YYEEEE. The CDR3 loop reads CASNRLAGSYEQYF. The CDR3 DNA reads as TGTGCCAGCAACAGACTAGCGGGGTCCTACGAGCAGTACTTC.

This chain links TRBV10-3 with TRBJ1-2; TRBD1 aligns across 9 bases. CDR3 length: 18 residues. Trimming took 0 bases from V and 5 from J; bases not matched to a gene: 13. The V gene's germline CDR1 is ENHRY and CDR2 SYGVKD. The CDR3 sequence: CAISESLRPGQGGYGYTF. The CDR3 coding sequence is TGTGCCATCAGTGAGTCTCTCCGTCCGGGACAGGGAGGGTATGGCTACACCTTC.

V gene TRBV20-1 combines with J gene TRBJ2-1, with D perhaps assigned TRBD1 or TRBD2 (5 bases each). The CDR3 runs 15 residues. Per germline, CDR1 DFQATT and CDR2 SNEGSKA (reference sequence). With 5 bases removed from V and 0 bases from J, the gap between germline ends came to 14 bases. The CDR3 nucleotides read TGCAGTGCTCCAGGGACGGTTAGCTCCTACAATGAGCAGTTCTTC. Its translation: CSAPGTVSSYNEQFF.

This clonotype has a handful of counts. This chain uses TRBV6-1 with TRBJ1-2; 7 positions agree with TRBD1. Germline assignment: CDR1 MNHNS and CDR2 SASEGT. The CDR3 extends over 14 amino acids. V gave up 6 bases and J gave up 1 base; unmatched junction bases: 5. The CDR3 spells CASRTGPHNYGYTF. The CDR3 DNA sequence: TGTGCCAGCAGGACAGGGCCCCATAACTATGGCTACACCTTC.

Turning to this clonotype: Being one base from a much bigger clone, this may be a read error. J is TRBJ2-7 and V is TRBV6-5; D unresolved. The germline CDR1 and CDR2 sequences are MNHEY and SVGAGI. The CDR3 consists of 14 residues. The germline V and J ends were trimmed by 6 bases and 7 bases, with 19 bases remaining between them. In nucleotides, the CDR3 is TGTGCCAGCAGCCATGATCTAGGGTACAATGAGCAGTACTTC. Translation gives CASSHDLGYNEQYF.

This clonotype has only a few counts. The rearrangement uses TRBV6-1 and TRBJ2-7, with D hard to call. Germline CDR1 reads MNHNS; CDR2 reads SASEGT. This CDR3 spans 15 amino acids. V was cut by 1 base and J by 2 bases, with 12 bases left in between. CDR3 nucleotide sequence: TGTGCCAGCAGTGAAGAAGTAGCTCAGACCTACGAGCAGTACTTC. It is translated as CASSEEVAQTYEQYF.

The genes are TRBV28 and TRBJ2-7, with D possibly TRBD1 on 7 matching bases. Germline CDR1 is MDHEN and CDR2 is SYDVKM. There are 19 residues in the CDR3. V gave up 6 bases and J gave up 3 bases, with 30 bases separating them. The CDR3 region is CASSLVPGGWAGESYEQYF. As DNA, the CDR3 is TGTGCCAGCAGCCTAGTGCCAGGGGGGTGGGCGGGTGAGAGCTACGAGCAGTACTTC.

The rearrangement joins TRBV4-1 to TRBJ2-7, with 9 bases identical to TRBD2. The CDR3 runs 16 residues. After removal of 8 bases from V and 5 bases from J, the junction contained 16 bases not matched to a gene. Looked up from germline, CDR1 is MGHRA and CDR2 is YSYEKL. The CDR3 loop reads CASQDRSGRNHNEQYF. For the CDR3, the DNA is TGCGCCAGCCAAGATCGAAGCGGGAGGAACCACAACGAGCAGTACTTC.

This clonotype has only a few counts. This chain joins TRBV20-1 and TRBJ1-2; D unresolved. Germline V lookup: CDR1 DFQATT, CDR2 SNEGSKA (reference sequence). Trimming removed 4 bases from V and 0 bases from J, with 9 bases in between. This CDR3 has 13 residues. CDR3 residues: CSANDASNYGYTF. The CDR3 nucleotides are TGCAGTGCTAATGACGCCTCTAACTATGGCTACACCTTC.

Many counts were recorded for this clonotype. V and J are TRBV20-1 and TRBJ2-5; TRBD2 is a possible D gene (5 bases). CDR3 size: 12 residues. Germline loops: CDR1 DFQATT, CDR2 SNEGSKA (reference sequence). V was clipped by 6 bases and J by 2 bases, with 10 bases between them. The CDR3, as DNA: TGCAGTGCCCGGGGTCAACAAGAGACCCAGTACTTC. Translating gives CSARGQQETQYF.

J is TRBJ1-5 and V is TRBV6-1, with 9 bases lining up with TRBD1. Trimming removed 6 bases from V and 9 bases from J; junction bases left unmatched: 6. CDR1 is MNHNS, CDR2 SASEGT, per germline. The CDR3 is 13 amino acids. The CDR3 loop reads CASSPTGGLPQHF. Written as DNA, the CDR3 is TGTGCCAGCAGCCCCACAGGGGGCCTGCCCCAGCATTTT.

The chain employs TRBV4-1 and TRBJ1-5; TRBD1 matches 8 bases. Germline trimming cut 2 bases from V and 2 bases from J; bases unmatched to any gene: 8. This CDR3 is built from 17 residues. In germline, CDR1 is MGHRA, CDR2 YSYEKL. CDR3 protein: CASSQLQGAGGNQPQHF. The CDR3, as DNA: TGCGCCAGCAGCCAACTTCAGGGGGCGGGAGGCAATCAGCCCCAGCATTTT.

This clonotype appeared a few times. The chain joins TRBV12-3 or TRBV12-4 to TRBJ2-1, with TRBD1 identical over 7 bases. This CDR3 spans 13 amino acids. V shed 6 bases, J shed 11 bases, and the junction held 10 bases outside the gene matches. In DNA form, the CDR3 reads TGTGCCAGCAGCCACGACAGGGAAAAACAGCAGTTCTTC. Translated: CASSHDREKQQFF.

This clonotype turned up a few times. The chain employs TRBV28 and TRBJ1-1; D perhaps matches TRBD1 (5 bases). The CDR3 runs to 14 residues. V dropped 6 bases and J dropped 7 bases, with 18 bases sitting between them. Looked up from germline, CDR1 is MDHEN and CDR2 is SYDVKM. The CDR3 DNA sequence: TGTGCCAGCAGGCCCGGGGGGGATCGAGTTGAAGCTTTCTTT. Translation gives CASRPGGDRVEAFF.

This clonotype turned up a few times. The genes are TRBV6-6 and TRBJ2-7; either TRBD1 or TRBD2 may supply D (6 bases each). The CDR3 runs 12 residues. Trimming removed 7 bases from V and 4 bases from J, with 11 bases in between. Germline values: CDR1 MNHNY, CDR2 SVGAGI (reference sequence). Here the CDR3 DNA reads TGTGCCAGCAAAGGGGGGAAGTACGAGCAGTACTTC. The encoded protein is CASKGGKYEQYF.

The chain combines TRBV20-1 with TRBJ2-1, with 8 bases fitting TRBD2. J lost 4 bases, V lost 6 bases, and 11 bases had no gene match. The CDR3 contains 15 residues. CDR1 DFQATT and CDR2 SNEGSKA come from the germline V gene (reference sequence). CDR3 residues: CSAPSGGASYNEQFF. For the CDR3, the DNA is TGCAGTGCCCCCTCCGGGGGGGCCTCTTACAATGAGCAGTTCTTC.

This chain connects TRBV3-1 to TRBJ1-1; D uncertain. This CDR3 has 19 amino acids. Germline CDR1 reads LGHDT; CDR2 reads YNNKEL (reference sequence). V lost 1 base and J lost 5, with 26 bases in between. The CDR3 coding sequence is TGTGCCAGCAGCCAAGTATCGGCAATTGGTCAATGGGGAGGAACTGAAGCTTTCTTT. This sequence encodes CASSQVSAIGQWGGTEAFF.

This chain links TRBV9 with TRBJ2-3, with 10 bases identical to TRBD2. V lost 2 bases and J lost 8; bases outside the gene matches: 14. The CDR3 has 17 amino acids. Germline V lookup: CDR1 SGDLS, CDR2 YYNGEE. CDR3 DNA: TGTGCCAGCAGCGTGACGAGCGGGGGGGTAACAACGGGTACGCAGTATTTT. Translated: CASSVTSGGVTTGTQYF.